This T cell receptor (beta chain) was identified in a study of blood T cell repertoires in COVID-19. Only in-frame clones appear in the TCRdb table, and some are missing; sequencing was by immunoSEQ multiplex PCR. The sample consists of more than 150,000 clones, 86% of them appearing once. The table lists this clone with a count of one. The CDR3 spans 14 residues. V shed 6 bases and J shed 7 bases, with 13 bases lying between them. CDR1 is SNHLY, CDR2 FYNNEI, per germline. What was sequenced was peripheral blood. The chain joins TRBV2 to TRBJ1-6; D possibly corresponds to TRBD1 (5 bases). The source is a man in his 70s with active or convalescent COVID-19. The CDR3 DNA reads TGTGCCAGCAGGGCCGACAGTCGCAATTCACCCCTCCACTTT. It encodes CASRADSRNSPLHF.